The sequence of this TCR beta chain was determined in a study of tumor-infiltrating lymphocytes in primary liver carcinoma. Turning to this clonotype: Mismatch with germline at one junction end may stem from a read error.

The germline V gene encodes CDR1 SGHNT and CDR2 YYREEE (reference sequence). The CDR3 is made up of 15 amino acids. They got blood RNA out of unsorted whole blood and also pulled out germline DNA. Before any surgery took place, 3 to 4.5 milliliters of peripheral blood were collected. Priming with a constant-region primer yielded TCR beta cDNA from about 540 ng total RNA. Libraries covering TCR beta were generated through three nested multiplex PCR rounds (using a slightly modified ARM-PCR). Investigators reported that the first two PCR rounds, at around 9 cycles each, used TRBV1-TRBV30 forward primers with a C-beta reverse primer. TCRdb called the multiplex PCR reads again in MiXCR, with one record for every CDR3 protein. The table lists about 320,000 distinct CDR3 sequences, over 55% of them singletons, with about 8.4% in the top ten.

The TCR originated in a man in his forties or fifties with primary liver carcinoma and hepatitis B virus infection. The chain carries TRBV5-4 and TRBJ1-1; D possibly corresponds to TRBD1 (6 bases). Sequencing was done on a sample of peripheral blood. The CDR3 nucleotides read TGTGCCAGCAACTTGTATAACAGGGAGGAGACTGAAGCTTTCTTT. Protein product: CASNLYNREETEAFF.